This T cell receptor beta chain appears in the sequencing data of a study of technical replicates of blood from a few donors. The CDR3 totals 13 residues. V shed 6 bases and J 5 bases; nucleotides not matched to a gene: 0. Germline V CDR1 and CDR2: MNHNS, SASEGT. TCRdb keeps only in-frame clones here, not all; method: immunoSEQ multiplex PCR. In the table there are about 62,000 clones, approximately 89% of which are singletons. This sequence originates from a human donor in good health. Some clones in this sample may be carry-over from other donors' samples. The specimen sequenced was PBMCs. V is TRBV6-1 and J is TRBJ2-7, with 14 bases matching TRBD2. The CDR3 region is CASRGLAGDEQYF. CDR3 DNA sequence: TGTGCCAGCAGGGGACTAGCGGGAGACGAGCAGTACTTC.